This is a list of T cell receptor beta chains from one sample in a study of shared clonotypes between healthy human individuals. Assay: immunoSEQ multiplex PCR; the TCRdb copy retains only in-frame clones and omits some. The table has 2 million to 2.5 million clones, roughly 92% seen once. Sequenced sample: naive CD4+ T cells from PBMCs. The receptors stem from a man aged 18 to 35 in good health. Some clones in this sample may be carry-over from other donors' samples. CDR3s leave out the opening cysteine and the closing phenylalanine or tryptophan.

j_gene,v_gene,len,CDR3aa
TRBJ2-3,TRBV11-2,14,ASSLGTGISTDTQY
TRBJ1-4,TRBV28,11,ASSLRVGEKLF
TRBJ2-3,TRBV6-6,14,ASSPGTSPSTDTQY
TRBJ2-7,TRBV5-4,12,ASSFSGSSYEQY
TRBJ2-1,TRBV6-6,13,ASSQRQGGYNEQF
TRBJ1-2,TRBV9,11,ASANDRGQGYT
TRBJ1-5,TRBV5-8,12,ASSLGPQGGPQH
TRBJ2-7,TRBV28,13,ASRPWAGSSYEQY
TRBJ1-1,TRBV2,12,ASSDVSWNTEAF
TRBJ2-7,TRBV7-9,10,ASSQSSYEQY
TRBJ2-5,TRBV28,14,ASSTSASGDKETQY
TRBJ1-4,TRBV5-1,12,ASKTQASDEKLF
TRBJ2-2,TRBV5-1,14,ASSLVVTQNTGELF
TRBJ2-1,TRBV6-5,11,ASSYSQENEQF
TRBJ1-3,TRBV28,14,ASSLILAGTGNTIY
TRBJ1-1,TRBV6-5,13,ASSRDRDKRAEAF
TRBJ1-4,TRBV2,13,ASTSRPGQGIKLF
TRBJ1-2,TRBV27,15,ASSLRAVDRKSYGYT
.,TRBV6-5,12,ASSYEAGTYEQY
TRBJ1-2,TRBV29-1,13,SVAAFGVKDYGYT
TRBJ2-7,TRBV18,13,ASSPDLQLNYEQY
TRBJ2-1,TRBV5-1,13,ASSVTSGSYNEQF
TRBJ2-7,TRBV7-9,12,ASSLASNRDEQY
TRBJ2-1,TRBV11-2,13,ASTRTGQYYNEQF
TRBJ2-7,TRBV6-6,11,ASSYGLNYEQY
TRBJ2-7,TRBV5-1,13,ASSLAFGSSYEQY
TRBJ1-1,TRBV11-2,11,ASSPMRVTEAF
TRBJ2-2,TRBV5-1,11,ASSSGGAGELF
TRBJ2-3,TRBV28,13,ASSFRREQPDTQY
TRBJ1-4,TRBV4-1,14,ASSQEPGQGDEKLF
TRBJ2-1,TRBV2,12,ASTQTGEVNEQF
TRBJ2-7,TRBV5-1,15,ASSRGTSGASSYEQY
TRBJ2-6,TRBV7-2,14,ASSSGPRSGANVLT
TRBJ2-7,TRBV29-1,9,SVAGGDEQY
TRBJ2-5,TRBV25-1,7,ASGAPQY
TRBJ2-1,TRBV2,11,ASSSGESNEQF
TRBJ1-5,TRBV30,10,AWGDRVKPQH
TRBJ2-5,TRBV19,12,ASSPRTGTETQY
TRBJ1-1,TRBV19,11,ASSAGGNTEAF
TRBJ1-2,TRBV11-2,12,ASGAGRGNYGYT
TRBJ2-1,TRBV28,9,ASRLRVEQF
TRBJ2-7,TRBV10-1,12,ARNPGQETYEQY
TRBJ1-1,TRBV28,12,ASSFLRGRAEAF
TRBJ2-1,TRBV9,13,ASSVATVPSREQF
TRBJ2-2,TRBV4-3,14,ASSQGSSVYTGELF
TRBJ1-1,TRBV2,10,ASKGTVDKAF
TRBJ2-1,TRBV10-1,12,ASMVIPGGYEQF
TRBJ2-3,TRBV2,13,ASSLGQGDTDTQY
TRBJ2-7,TRBV11-2,13,ASSPWTSVPYEQY
TRBJ2-7,TRBV7-9,11,ASSQANAYEQY
TRBJ2-2,TRBV19,11,ASSIWGTGELF
TRBJ2-6,TRBV5-5,12,ASSLVTGANVLT
TRBJ2-1,TRBV6-4,12,ASAGLAGGGEQF
TRBJ2-1,TRBV7-2,14,ASSYQTSGRVGEQF
TRBJ1-2,TRBV4-1,13,ASSLGTATNYGYT
TRBJ2-5,TRBV5-1,13,ASNTLPGAGETQY
TRBJ2-2,TRBV6-5,13,ASTPAGIGTGELF